Reported below is one T cell receptor beta chain. The data stem from a study of blood T cell repertoires in COVID-19. Turning to the study itself: Acute and convalescent COVID-19 specimens originated in the United States, Italy and Spain. From T cells, B-cell-depleted T cells, or PBMCs came the material, which was cDNA or gDNA.

V lost 7 bases, J lost 5 bases, and 12 bases lay in between. The germline CDR1 and CDR2 sequences are MDHEN and SYDVKM. CDR3 size: 13 residues. The method was immunoSEQ multiplex PCR; TCRdb's version includes in-frame clones alone and lacks a portion of them. The table lists around 160,000 clones, 80% of them singletons. Sequences were obtained from peripheral blood. The source is a man aged 55 to 69 with active or convalescent COVID-19. The rearrangement joins TRBV28 to TRBJ1-5; D is possibly TRBD1 (5 bases). CDR3 amino acids: CASTTTVYQPQHF. Written as DNA, the CDR3 is TGTGCCAGCACCACGACAGTTTATCAGCCCCAGCATTTT.